The T cell receptor (beta chain) described here comes from a study of blood T cell repertoires in COVID-19 (dated by TCRdb to the early 2020s). As for the study more broadly: The collaborator samples originated in the United States, Italy and Spain and spanned the acute and convalescent phases of COVID-19. The material from the prospective study consisted of cDNA or gDNA derived from T cells, B-cell-depleted T cells, or PBMCs. The dataset comprised deeply sampled blood TCRbeta repertoires from subjects exposed to, actively infected with, or recovered from COVID-19. The repertoires were released in a freely available public database meant as a resource for research on the immune response to SARS-CoV-2. Samples were obtained from the ongoing ImmuneRACE study (first 160 participants) and from 1,254 subjects provided by 6 global collaborators. Nearly every sample came with metadata listing a de-identified subject ID, COVID-19 status, age in years and sex. Where available, HLA class I and class II types were taken from metadata supplied by the sample provider and were not determined by assay-based typing. What the work shows at the level of the full study, not this receptor alone: How much clinical and demographic metadata was included differed by source and by participant, and the metadata was provided uncurated.

Each collaborating institution followed its own protocols to collect whole blood in K2EDTA tubes. Collaborator samples were shipped for TCRbeta analysis as frozen whole blood, isolated PBMCs, or DNA extracted from either sample type. Notes on this clone: The antigen this receptor binds is unknown. No base qualities exist here, and no much larger clone lies one base off it.

The immunoSEQ Assay, a bias-controlled multiplex PCR, was used to amplify TCRbeta CDR3 regions from genomic DNA. In the authors' own workflow: Nucleated cell counts per sample were estimated from amplification of reference gene primers within the assay. Sequence reads were collapsed and filtered to measure the absolute abundance of every unique TCRbeta CDR3 rearrangement. For each sample, productive Simpson clonality was calculated as the square root of Simpson's diversity index over productive rearrangements. Imported from immuneACCESS, the table was reduced by TCRdb to in-frame sequences with V and J called. These copies leave out some clones; in studies compared against another copy, an unresolved V gene accounts for under half, and the cause of the remainder is not known. V, J and clone size are those of that table, while D and trimming were read from the DNA. The sample yields approximately 70,000 clones; 88% were counted once. The ten largest clones add up to over 0.95% of the sample.

CDR1 and CDR2 are drawn from the germline V gene: LGHNA, YSLEER. Taken from cysteine to phenylalanine, the CDR3 has 15 residues. CDR3 DNA only is kept here, 45 bases in frame from base 1. Relative to germline, V is 1 base shorter and J is 7 bases shorter, with 11 bases between their ends. The receptor was isolated from a woman in her sixties or seventies with acute or convalescent COVID-19. The chain links TRBV4-3 with TRBJ1-6; a tentative D call is TRBD1 (6 bases match). Specimen: peripheral blood. The DNA reads as follows: TGCGCCAGCAGCCAAGGTCACAGGGAAAATTCACCCCTCCACTTT. Its coded protein is CASSQGHRENSPLHF.